This is a list of T cell receptor beta chains from one sample in a study of T cell changes during pregnancy in multiple sclerosis. The protocol was immunoSEQ multiplex PCR, while the TCRdb copy is restricted to in-frame clones and leaves out a portion. In the table there are about 59,000 clones, about 87% of which are singletons. Sample: peripheral blood, taken in the first trimester of pregnancy. The receptors derive from a female donor in good health, enrolled as a control in a pregnancy study. Each CDR3 is given with its conserved first and last residue. Rows give clone size only sometimes, using once, few, many, or a class for an expanded clone.

>TRBV12-5|NA
CASGLNRDRVNGYTF
>TRBV13|NA
CASSQGLYGYTF
>TRBV7-9|NA
CASSRRGKDYGYTF
>TRBV4-2|NA
CASSQEGGGTSGFSSYNEQFF
>TRBV19|NA
CASSIRMESTYEQYF
>TRBV15|NA
CATSRGPDRRQTTNYGYTF
>TRBV27|NA
CASSPSSGNTIYF
>TRBV4-1|NA
CASSRDNYSNQPQHF
>TRBV25-1|NA
CASWTLNYGYTF
>TRBV5-1|NA
CASSSTGVGANVLTF
>TRBV11-3|NA
CASSPAPGSEQYF
>TRBV15|NA
CATSRPSTSGGSTDTQYF
>TRBV6-5|NA
CASSWMEGQGVEKLFF
>TRBV7-2|NA
CASSFQTDRGGEQYF
>TRBV7-2|NA
CASRRGLQETQYF
>TRBV9|once
CASSVVETDTQYF
>TRBV2|NA
CASSTGTGPYEQYF
>TRBV27|NA
CASSTTGSSYEQYF
>TRBV4-3|NA
CASSQAGTGYNSPLHF
>TRBV15|NA
CATSNQGVNQPQHF
>TRBV29-1|NA
CSVGGTVDEKLFF
>TRBV13|NA
CASSPAQGVVSGNTIYF
>TRBV6-1|NA
CASSEMGQGTDTQYF
>TRBV5-5|NA
CASRHTWGQQNEKLFF
>TRBV27|NA
CASSFIGLGDEKLFF
>TRBV30|NA
CAWRGQGTPNYGYTF
>TRBV7-2|NA
CASSRQESFGQPQHF
>TRBV11-3|NA
CASSLVESQETQYF
>TRBV7-7|NA
CASSLDGGDTGELFF
>TRBV30|NA
CAWSTGAGGLTDTQYF
>TRBV9|once
CASSVVWGLQPQHF